This TCR beta chain comes out of a study of beta chain features in type 1 diabetes. At the level of the study: Similarity in age, gender and cell yields was seen between patients and healthy donors.

Whole-study findings and limits: Whether HLA type influences TCRB rearrangement remained unresolved here. Type 1 diabetes patients had TCRB CDR3s that were shorter (moderately but significantly so) in all four CD4+ subsets.

Trimming cost V 2 bases and J 3 bases; bases outside gene matches: 8. This CDR3 contains 15 residues. CDR1 and CDR2 from the germline V gene are SGHRS and YFSETQ. This clone was recorded a few times. Its target is not known. The authors reverse transcribed all of the isolated RNA, so sequencing captured expressed TCRB transcripts. The repertoire was sequenced with immunoSEQ multiplex PCR; TCRdb's copy has only in-frame clones and lacks some. The sample includes about 280,000 clones, 15% of them seen just once. The sequencing input was naive CD4+ T cells from blood. The chain employs TRBV5-1 and TRBJ2-7; TRBD1 aligns across 7 bases. The TCR sequence derives from a man aged 18-30 years with type 1 diabetes. This chain's CDR3 is CASSFTGEFRYEQYF. The CDR3 nucleotides are TGCGCCAGCAGCTTCACAGGGGAATTTCGCTACGAGCAGTACTTC.